The 29 T cell receptor beta chains listed next were all sequenced from one sample in a study of T cell repertoires in cytomegalovirus infection. For these TCRs, the target antigens are not known. TCRdb reprocessed the reads via MiXCR and lists one record per CDR3 protein. The sample carries 68,000 or so distinct CDR3 sequences, 20% to 25% recorded once. Sequencing input: PBMCs, sequenced either directly or after in vitro stimulation (not recorded which). Receptors originate from a human donor in good health (CMV status not recorded). Some clones in this sample may be carry-over from other donors' samples.

The rearrangement links TRBV7-2 to TRBJ2-2; D gene uncertain. The CDR3 totals 14 residues. CDR1 SGHTA and CDR2 FQGNSA come from the germline V gene. Trimming took off 8 bases at V and 5 bases at J, with 15 bases between the two ends. The CDR3 protein is CASDNWAKTGELFF. CDR3 coding DNA: TGTGCCAGCGATAACTGGGCTAAAACCGGGGAGCTGTTTTTT.

With regard to this clonotype: An end of the junction does not agree with germline; a read error may underlie this. The V and J genes are TRBV12-3 or TRBV12-4 and TRBJ2-3, with D tentatively TRBD2 (7 bases). CDR3 length: 14 amino acids. The DNA for the CDR3 is TGTGCCAGCACTCCACGGGGGGCCACAGATATGCAGTATTTT. Amino acids: CASTPRGATDMQYF.

This clonotype was counted a few times. V is TRBV19 and J is TRBJ1-1, with D possibly matching TRBD1 (5 bases). Trimming took 5 bases from V and 3 from J, leaving 19 bases between them. This CDR3 region has 16 residues. Germline loops: CDR1 LNHDA, CDR2 SQIVND (reference sequence). Written as DNA, the CDR3 is TGTGCCAGTAGTTATTGGCGCGTTATGGGACACACTGAAGCTTTCTTT. This codes for CASSYWRVMGHTEAFF.

This clonotype was found a few times. V gene TRBV28 combines with J gene TRBJ1-1; D is perhaps TRBD1 (5 bases). Germline V gene lookup returns CDR1 MDHEN and CDR2 SYDVKM. CDR3 length: 13 amino acids. V was shortened by 5 bases and J by 0 bases, with 7 bases between the two germline ends. The CDR3 sequence: CASSLQVNTEAFF. CDR3 DNA sequence: TGTGCCAGCAGTCTACAGGTGAACACTGAAGCTTTCTTT.

This clonotype came up a few times. The chain couples TRBV12-5 to TRBJ2-1; D not certain. Trimming took 6 bases from V and 8 from J, leaving 8 bases between them. CDR1 and CDR2 (germline): LGHNT, FRNRAP. The CDR3 loop spans 11 amino acids. In DNA form, the CDR3 reads TGTGCTAGTGGAATCACTGATGAGCAGTTCTTC. This codes for CASGITDEQFF. Based on the CDR3 plus reference TRBV12-5 and TRBJ2-1, the full variable domain is DARVTQTPRHKVTEMGQEVTMRCQPILGHNTVFWYRQTMMQGLELLAYFRNRAPLDDSGMPKDRFSAEMPDATLATLKIQPSEPRDSAVYFCASGITDEQFFGPGTRLTVL.

This chain joins TRBV7-2 and TRBJ2-5; the D gene is possibly TRBD1 (5 bases). CDR1 and CDR2 (germline): SGHTA, FQGNSA. This CDR3 contains 16 residues. Trimming left V 3 bases short and J 2 bases short, with 16 bases between. CDR3 sequence: CASSLNQGLFQETQYF. In DNA form, the CDR3 reads TGTGCCAGCAGCTTGAACCAGGGCCTTTTTCAAGAGACCCAGTACTTC.

Concerning this clonotype itself: Germline is not matched at one junction end, which may reflect a read error. CDR3 DNA: TGTGCCAGTAGTAGCCGCCTTGCTGTCCCTAATGAAAATCTGTTTTTT. Translating gives CASSSRLAVPNENLFF. The chain employs TRBV19 and TRBJ1-4; D is unresolved. Germline V gene data show CDR1 as LNHDA and CDR2 as SQIVND (reference sequence). The CDR3 contains 16 residues.

This chain links TRBV27 with TRBJ2-1; D unclear. The V gene's germline CDR1 is MNHEY and CDR2 SMNVEV (reference sequence). There are 15 residues in the CDR3. Trimming left V 9 bases short and J 0 bases short, with 15 bases between. DNA of the CDR3: TGTGCCAGTCAGAGGACCCTAGGCTCCTACAATGAGCAGTTCTTC. It codes for CASQRTLGSYNEQFF.

At least ten counts were recorded for this clonotype. The chain has TRBV12-3 or TRBV12-4 and TRBJ2-7, with TRBD2 matching over 7 bases. Germline trimming cut 6 bases from V and 2 bases from J; bases unmatched to any gene: 7. This CDR3 has 14 amino acids. CDR3 loop: CASSTGRTAYEQYF. CDR3 nucleotides: TGTGCCAGCAGCACCGGGAGGACGGCCTACGAGCAGTACTTC.

This chain links TRBV19 with TRBJ2-6; D could derive from TRBD1 or TRBD2 (5 bases each). The CDR3 sequence is 18 residues long. V dropped 6 bases and J dropped 1 base, with 19 bases sitting between them. Germline values: CDR1 LNHDA, CDR2 SQIVND (reference sequence). The CDR3, as DNA: TGTGCCAGTAGCCCGGGACCTACAACGAGTTCTGGGGCCAACGTCCTGACTTTC. This codes for CASSPGPTTSSGANVLTF.

The chain is built from TRBV4-3 and TRBJ2-4; possibly TRBD1 or TRBD2 for D (5 bases each). V lost 4 bases and J lost 8, with 12 bases in between. CDR3 size: 13 residues. Germline V gene sequence: CDR1 LGHNA, CDR2 YSLEER. CDR3 protein: CASSRGAGDIQYF. Written as DNA, the CDR3 is TGCGCCAGCAGCCGAGGGGCTGGGGACATTCAGTACTTC.

This clonotype was seen repeatedly, ten times or more. CDR3 nucleotide sequence: TGTGCCAGCAGCTCGGGACAGGGGACTGAAGCTTTCTTT. Translating gives CASSSGQGTEAFF. The chain uses TRBV7-2 and TRBJ1-1, with 10 bases identical to TRBD1. The CDR3 is made up of 13 amino acids. The J segment lost 5 bases and the V segment lost 4 bases, leaving 1 base of the junction unmatched. CDR1 SGHTA and CDR2 FQGNSA come from the germline V gene.

The sample holds many counts of this clonotype. V and J are TRBV7-8 and TRBJ1-3; possible D gene TRBD1, 5 bases. The germline V and J ends were trimmed by 3 bases and 1 base, with 10 bases remaining between them. CDR3 length: 15 amino acids. Germline-derived CDR1 and CDR2 are SGHVS and FQNEAQ. The CDR3 DNA follows: TGTGCCAGCAGCTTTAACCGGGGGTCTGGAAACACCATATATTTT. Encoded protein: CASSFNRGSGNTIYF.

The chain carries TRBV19 and TRBJ1-2; D is unclear. The germline V and J ends were trimmed by 3 bases and 8 bases, with 16 bases remaining between them. CDR3 length: 14 amino acids. The germline gives CDR1 LNHDA, CDR2 SQIVND (reference sequence). CDR3 sequence: CASSIAGNSLGYTF. CDR3 in DNA: TGTGCCAGTAGTATTGCCGGAAACAGTTTAGGCTACACCTTC.

There are a few counts of this clonotype. The chain's CDR3 is CASSAFSEQYF. CDR3 nucleotides: TGTGCCAGCAGCGCCTTCTCCGAGCAGTACTTC. The chain is built from TRBV14 and TRBJ2-7; no clear D gene. Trimming removed 5 bases from V and 6 bases from J, with 8 bases in between. CDR1 is SGHDN, CDR2 FVKESK, per germline. The CDR3 contains 11 residues.

Ten or more counts support this clonotype. This CDR3 reads CASSSGQGNTGELFF. The CDR3, as DNA: TGTGCCAGCAGCTCGGGACAGGGGAACACCGGGGAGCTGTTTTTT. This chain connects TRBV7-9 to TRBJ2-2, with 9 bases matching TRBD1. CDR1 is SEHNR, CDR2 FQNEAQ, per germline (reference sequence). V trimming: 4 bases; J trimming: 1 base; junction bases outside the gene matches: 1. This CDR3 has 15 amino acids.

The sample holds a few counts of this clonotype. The chain links TRBV4-1 to TRBJ2-2; D may match TRBD1 or TRBD2 (5 bases each). Germline CDR1 and CDR2: MGHRA and YSYEKL. This CDR3 has 19 amino acids. The V end lost 0 bases, the J end lost 2 bases, and 19 bases lay between the germline ends. CDR3 nucleotide sequence: TGCGCCAGCAGCCAAGATCTACGGTCGGGGCCTCCTAACACCGGGGAGCTGTTTTTT. Its translation: CASSQDLRSGPPNTGELFF.

This clonotype came up a few times. V is TRBV18 and J is TRBJ2-3; 9 bases line up with TRBD1. Germline V gene data show CDR1 as KGHSH and CDR2 as LQKENI. J lost 4 bases, V lost 6 bases, and 17 bases had no gene match. This CDR3 region has 18 residues. As DNA, the CDR3 is TGTGCCAGCTCGCCCGGGACAGGGATCCGGCGGGGATCAGATACGCAGTATTTT. This encodes CASSPGTGIRRGSDTQYF.

Ten or more counts support this clonotype. This chain uses TRBV7-2 with TRBJ2-3; TRBD2 aligns across 7 bases. Germline assignment: CDR1 SGHTA and CDR2 FQGNSA. The CDR3 contains 15 residues. Trimming at V came to 3 bases and at J to 2 bases, leaving 5 bases not matched to a gene. The CDR3 nucleotides are TGTGCCAGCAGCTTTTTGAGCGGGAACACAGATACGCAGTATTTT. Translated, it gives CASSFLSGNTDTQYF.

V is TRBV28 and J is TRBJ1-1; possibly TRBD1 for D (6 bases). The length of the CDR3 is 14 residues. Trimming cost V 2 bases and J 6 bases, with 13 bases left between them. Germline V CDR1 and CDR2: MDHEN, SYDVKM. The CDR3 loop reads CASSLTGQFAEAFF. CDR3 coding DNA: TGTGCCAGCAGTTTAACAGGGCAGTTCGCTGAAGCTTTCTTT.

This chain's CDR3 is CASSQGPGQGPPQYF. The CDR3 DNA follows: TGCGCCAGCAGCCAAGGTCCGGGACAGGGACCGCCGCAGTACTTC. The chain combines TRBV4-1 with TRBJ2-7, with 9 bases that match TRBD1. Losses at the gene ends were 1 base for V and 9 bases for J; bases not matched to a gene: 10. CDR1 is MGHRA, CDR2 YSYEKL, per germline. This CDR3 comprises 15 residues.

The gene calls are TRBV4-3 and TRBJ1-6; TRBD1 might be the D (5 bases). From germline, CDR1 is LGHNA and CDR2 YSLEER. Deletions cut 0 bases from V and 9 bases from J, with 12 bases between. There are 15 residues in the CDR3. CDR3 DNA sequence: TGCGCCAGCAGCCAAGATATAGGGGATGTTTCACCCCTCCACTTT. Encoded protein: CASSQDIGDVSPLHF.

This rearrangement joins TRBV10-3 to TRBJ2-1; perhaps TRBD1 as D (5 bases). V gave up 4 bases and J gave up 9 bases, with 10 bases separating them. Germline V lookup: CDR1 ENHRY, CDR2 SYGVKD. The CDR3 is made up of 12 amino acids. The CDR3, as DNA: TGTGCCATCAGTGCCATACAGGCTGAGCAGTTCTTC. Amino acid sequence: CAISAIQAEQFF.

Comment on this clonotype: A much larger clone differs by one base, so this may be a read error. CDR3 DNA sequence: TGTGCCAGCAGCATTGAACCCCTGGTGGTGGATACGCAGTATTTT. This gives the protein CASSIEPLVVDTQYF. The chain recombines TRBV7-2 with TRBJ2-3; no firm D call. This CDR3 region has 15 residues. V lost 5 bases, J lost 6 bases, and 18 bases lay in between. CDR1 SGHTA and CDR2 FQGNSA come from the germline V gene.

This clonotype has just a few counts. The CDR3 DNA sequence: TGCGCCAGCAGCCAAACCCCTCGCCCCGGGACCCAGTTCTTC. Translating gives CASSQTPRPGTQFF. This chain connects TRBV4-3 to TRBJ2-1; perhaps D is TRBD1 or TRBD2 (5 bases each). The CDR3 is 14 amino acids. V was trimmed by 2 bases and J by 13 bases, leaving 18 bases between them. CDR1 is LGHNA, CDR2 YSLEER, per germline.

This clonotype was picked up many times. This sequence joins TRBV11-1 and TRBJ2-7; the D is unclear. The ends were cut back, 4 bases at V and 8 bases at J, with 21 bases in the middle. Looked up from germline, CDR1 is SGHAT and CDR2 is FQDESV (reference sequence). The CDR3 length is 15 residues. The CDR3 DNA sequence: TGTGCCAGCAGCTCCCCTGCGGTAACCCTTGAGAAGCAGTACTTC. As protein: CASSSPAVTLEKQYF.

The V call is TRBV10-2, the J call TRBJ2-2; D is unresolved. V was shortened by 5 bases and J by 8 bases, with 12 bases between the two germline ends. The CDR3 has 13 residues. In germline, CDR1 is WSHSY, CDR2 SAAADI. The CDR3 region is CASSSDQTGELFF. In nucleotides, the CDR3 is TGCGCCAGCAGTTCAGACCAAACTGGGGAGCTGTTTTTT.

The chain couples TRBV15 to TRBJ2-2, with D perhaps TRBD2 (6 bases). Trimming removed 5 bases from V and 4 bases from J, with 20 bases in between. CDR3 length: 17 residues. CDR1 is LNHNV and CDR2 is YYDKDF in the germline V gene (reference sequence). CDR3 sequence reads: CATSDPGGTSSTGELFF. The CDR3 DNA reads as TGTGCCACCAGCGACCCTGGCGGGACTTCGAGCACCGGGGAGCTGTTTTTT.

This clonotype occurred many times. The V gene is TRBV7-8, the J gene TRBJ2-7; tentative D call: TRBD1 (5 bases). Trimming cost V 0 bases and J 1 base, with 19 bases left between them. The CDR3 spans 18 residues. Germline loops: CDR1 SGHVS, CDR2 FQNEAQ. The CDR3 loop is CASSLATSSGRISYEQYV. The CDR3 coding sequence is TGTGCCAGCAGCTTAGCAACGTCATCAGGGCGAATTTCCTACGAGCAGTACGTC.